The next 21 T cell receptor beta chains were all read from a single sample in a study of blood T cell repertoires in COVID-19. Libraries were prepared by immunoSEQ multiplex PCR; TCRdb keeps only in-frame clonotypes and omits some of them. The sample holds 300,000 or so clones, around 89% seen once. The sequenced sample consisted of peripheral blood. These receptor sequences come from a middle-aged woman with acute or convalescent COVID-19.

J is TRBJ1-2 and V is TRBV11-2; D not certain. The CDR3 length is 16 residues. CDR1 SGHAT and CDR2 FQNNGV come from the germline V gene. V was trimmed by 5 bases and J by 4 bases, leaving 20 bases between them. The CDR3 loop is CASSVYLGELGYGYTF. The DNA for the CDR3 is TGTGCCAGCAGCGTCTACCTTGGGGAGCTGGGCTATGGCTACACCTTC.

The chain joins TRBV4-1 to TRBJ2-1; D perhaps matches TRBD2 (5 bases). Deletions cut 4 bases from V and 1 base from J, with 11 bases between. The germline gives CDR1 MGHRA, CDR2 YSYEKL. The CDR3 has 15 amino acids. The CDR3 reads CASSRGAASYNEQFF. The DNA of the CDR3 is TGCGCCAGCAGCCGGGGAGCAGCTTCCTACAATGAGCAGTTCTTC.

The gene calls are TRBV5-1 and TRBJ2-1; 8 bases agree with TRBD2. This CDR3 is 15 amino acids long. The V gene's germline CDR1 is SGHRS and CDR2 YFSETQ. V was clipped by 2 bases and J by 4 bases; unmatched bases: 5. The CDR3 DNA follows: TGCGCCAGCAGCTTCTGGGCGGGGGGATACAATGAGCAGTTCTTC. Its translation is CASSFWAGGYNEQFF.

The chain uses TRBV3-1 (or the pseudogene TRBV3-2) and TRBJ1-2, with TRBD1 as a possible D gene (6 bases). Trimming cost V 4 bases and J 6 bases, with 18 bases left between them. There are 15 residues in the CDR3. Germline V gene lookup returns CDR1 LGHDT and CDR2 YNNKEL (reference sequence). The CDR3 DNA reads TGTGCCAGCAGCCGACAAGTGAGGACAGAGGATGGCTACACCTTC. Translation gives CASSRQVRTEDGYTF.

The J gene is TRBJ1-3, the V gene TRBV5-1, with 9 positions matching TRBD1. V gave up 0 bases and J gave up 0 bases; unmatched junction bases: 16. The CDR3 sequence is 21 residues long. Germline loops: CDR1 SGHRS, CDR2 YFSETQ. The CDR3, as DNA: TGCGCCAGCAGCTTGGTCCCGGGACAGGGAGGCTCCCCAGACTCTGGAAACACCATATATTTT. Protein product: CASSLVPGQGGSPDSGNTIYF.

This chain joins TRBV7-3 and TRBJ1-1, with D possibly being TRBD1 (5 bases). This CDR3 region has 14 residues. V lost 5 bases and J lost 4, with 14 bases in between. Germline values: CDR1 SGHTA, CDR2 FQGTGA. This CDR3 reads CASSPSGASTEAFF. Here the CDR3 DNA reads TGTGCCAGCAGCCCGAGTGGGGCCTCCACTGAAGCTTTCTTT. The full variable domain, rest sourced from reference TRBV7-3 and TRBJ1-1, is GAGVSQTPSNKVTEKGKYVELRCDPISGHTALYWYRQSLGQGPEFLIYFQGTGAADDSGLPNDRFFAVRPEGSVSTLKIQRTERGDSAVYLCASSPSGASTEAFFGQGTRLTVV.

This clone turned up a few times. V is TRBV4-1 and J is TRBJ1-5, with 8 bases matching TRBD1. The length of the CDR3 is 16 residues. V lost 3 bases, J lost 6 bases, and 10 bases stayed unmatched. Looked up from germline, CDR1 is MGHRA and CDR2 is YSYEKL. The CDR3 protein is CASSHALDREGQPQHF. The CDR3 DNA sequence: TGCGCCAGCAGCCACGCCCTGGACAGGGAGGGTCAGCCCCAGCATTTT.

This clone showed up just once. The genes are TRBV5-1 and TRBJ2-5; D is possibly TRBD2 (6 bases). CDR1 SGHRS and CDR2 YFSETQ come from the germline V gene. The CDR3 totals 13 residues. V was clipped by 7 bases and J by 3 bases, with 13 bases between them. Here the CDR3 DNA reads TGCGCCAGCGGGAGAGGAGGGGAAGAGACCCAGTACTTC. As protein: CASGRGGEETQYF.

The CDR3 reads CASRRQGAYGYTF. Written as DNA, the CDR3 is TGTGCCAGCAGACGACAGGGGGCCTATGGCTACACCTTC. J is TRBJ1-2 and V is TRBV12-3 or TRBV12-4; 10 positions match TRBD1. The CDR3 has 13 amino acids. J gave up 4 bases and V 6 bases, and 2 bases lay outside the gene matches.

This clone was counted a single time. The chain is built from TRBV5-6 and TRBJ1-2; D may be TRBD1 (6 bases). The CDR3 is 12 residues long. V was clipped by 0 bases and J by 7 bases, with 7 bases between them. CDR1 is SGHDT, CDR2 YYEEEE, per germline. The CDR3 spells CASSLDRAGYTF. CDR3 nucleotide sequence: TGTGCCAGCAGCTTGGACAGGGCTGGCTACACCTTC. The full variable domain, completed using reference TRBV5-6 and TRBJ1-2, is DAGVTQSPTHLIKTRGQQVTLRCSPKSGHDTVSWYQQALGQGPQFIFQYYEEEERQRGNFPDRFSGHQFPNYSSELNVNALLLGDSALYLCASSLDRAGYTFGSGTRLTVV.

The CDR3, as DNA: TGTGCCAGCAGCACCCCCCGGCGGGGCGGGATAGGCTACACCTTC. Protein product: CASSTPRRGGIGYTF. The J gene is TRBJ1-2, the V gene TRBV9, with D maybe TRBD1 (5 bases). This CDR3 region has 15 residues. V was pared by 4 bases and J by 8 bases, with 21 bases between. CDR1 and CDR2 (germline): SGDLS, YYNGEE.

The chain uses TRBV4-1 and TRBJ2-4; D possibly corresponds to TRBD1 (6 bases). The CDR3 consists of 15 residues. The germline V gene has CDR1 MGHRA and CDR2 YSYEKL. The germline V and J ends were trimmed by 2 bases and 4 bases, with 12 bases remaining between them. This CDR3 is CASSQLQGMKNIQYF. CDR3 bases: TGCGCCAGCAGCCAACTACAGGGAATGAAAAACATTCAGTACTTC.

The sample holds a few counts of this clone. The CDR3 loop reads CASSVATGGSSNEKLFF. CDR3 nucleotides: TGTGCCAGCAGCGTAGCTACGGGGGGGAGTTCCAATGAAAAACTGTTTTTT. The genes are TRBV9 and TRBJ1-4; D might be TRBD1 (5 bases). This CDR3 has 17 residues. V was cut by 0 bases and J by 5 bases, with 17 bases left in between. Looked up from germline, CDR1 is SGDLS and CDR2 is YYNGEE. Full variable domain (missing parts from reference TRBV9 and TRBJ1-4): DSGVTQTPKHLITATGQRVTLRCSPRSGDLSVYWYQQSLDQGLQFLIQYYNGEERAKGNILERFSAQQFPDLHSELNLSSLELGDSALYFCASSVATGGSSNEKLFFGSGTQLSVL.

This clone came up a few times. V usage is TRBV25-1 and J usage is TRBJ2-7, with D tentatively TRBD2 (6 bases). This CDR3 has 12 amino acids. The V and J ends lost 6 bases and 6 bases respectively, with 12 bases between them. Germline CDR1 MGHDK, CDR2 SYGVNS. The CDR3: CASREGNGEQYV. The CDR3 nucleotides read TGTGCCAGCAGGGAGGGGAATGGCGAGCAGTACGTC.

CDR3 sequence (DNA): TGTGCCAGCAGTTTAGTTTCAGGGGCGCATACTGAAGCTTTCTTT. This sequence encodes CASSLVSGAHTEAFF. V and J are TRBV27 and TRBJ1-1; D is possibly TRBD1 (6 bases). In germline, CDR1 is MNHEY, CDR2 SMNVEV (reference sequence). CDR3 length equals 15 residues. The V gene lost 2 bases and the J gene lost 5 bases, with 15 bases spanning the gap.

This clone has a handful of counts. CDR3 sequence (DNA): TGTGCCAGCAGCTTAGTCGGACAGGGAGGCAATGAGCAGTTCTTC. Its translation: CASSLVGQGGNEQFF. The chain links TRBV11-2 to TRBJ2-1; TRBD1 agrees at 8 bases. This CDR3 has 15 residues. V lost 1 base and J lost 6; bases outside the gene matches: 5. CDR1 and CDR2 from the germline V gene are SGHAT and FQNNGV.

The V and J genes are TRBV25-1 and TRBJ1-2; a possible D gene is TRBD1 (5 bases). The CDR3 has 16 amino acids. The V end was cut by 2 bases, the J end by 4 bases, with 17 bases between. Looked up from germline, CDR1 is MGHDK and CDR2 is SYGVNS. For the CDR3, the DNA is TGTGCCAGCAGTGAAGGGGGGACCCACAGTTTCTATGGCTACACCTTC. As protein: CASSEGGTHSFYGYTF.

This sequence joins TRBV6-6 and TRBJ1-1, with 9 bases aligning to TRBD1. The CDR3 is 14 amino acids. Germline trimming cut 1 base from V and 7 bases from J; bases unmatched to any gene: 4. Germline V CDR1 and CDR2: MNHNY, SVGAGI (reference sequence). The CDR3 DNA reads TGTGCCAGCAGTTACTTCGACAGGGGGATTGAAGCTTTCTTT. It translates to CASSYFDRGIEAFF.

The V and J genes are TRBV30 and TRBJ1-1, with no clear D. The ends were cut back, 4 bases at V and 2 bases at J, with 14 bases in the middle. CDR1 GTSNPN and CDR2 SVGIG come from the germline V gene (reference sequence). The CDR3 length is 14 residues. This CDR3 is CAWTSSPGNTEAFF. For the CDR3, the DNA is TGTGCCTGGACCTCTTCCCCGGGAAACACTGAAGCTTTCTTT.

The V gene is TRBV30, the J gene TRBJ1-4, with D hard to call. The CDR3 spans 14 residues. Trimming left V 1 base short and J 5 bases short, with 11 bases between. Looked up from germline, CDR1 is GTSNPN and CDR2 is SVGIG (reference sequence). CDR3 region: CAWSGAESNEKLFF. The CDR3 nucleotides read TGTGCCTGGAGTGGCGCGGAGAGCAATGAAAAACTGTTTTTT. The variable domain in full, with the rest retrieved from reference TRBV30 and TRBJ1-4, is SQTIHQWPATLVQPVGSPLSLECTVEGTSNPNLYWYRQAAGRGLQLLFYSVGIGQISSEVPQNLSASRPQDRQFILSSKKLLLSDSGFYLCAWSGAESNEKLFFGSGTQLSVL.

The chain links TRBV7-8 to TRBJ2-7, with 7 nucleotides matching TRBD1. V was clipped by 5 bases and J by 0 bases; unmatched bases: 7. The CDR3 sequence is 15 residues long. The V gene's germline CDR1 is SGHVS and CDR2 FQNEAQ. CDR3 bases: TGTGCCAGCAGCCCCGGGACAGTTAACTCCTACGAGCAGTACGTC. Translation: CASSPGTVNSYEQYV.